This T cell receptor (beta chain) was profiled in a study of CD8 T cells in Susac syndrome. Deletions cut 10 bases from V and 7 bases from J, with 19 bases between. The CDR3 loop spans 13 amino acids. CDR1 SNHLY and CDR2 FYNNEI come from the germline V gene. Random hexamers were used to reverse transcribe about 0.5 to 1 ug of RNA. Each CDR3 protein is one row after TCRdb ran MiXCR on the immunoSEQ multiplex PCR reads. Seen here are about 150,000 distinct CDR3 sequences, 93% observed once, and the top ten hold roughly 0.1%. The sequencing sample was made of CD4+ T cells from PBMCs. This chain joins TRBV2 and TRBJ1-2, with a tentative D call TRBD1 (6 bases). The origin of this receptor is a human donor with multiple sclerosis. The CDR3 coding sequence is TGTGCCATAGGACAGAACGAATTACTTGGCTACACCTTC. Protein product: CAIGQNELLGYTF.